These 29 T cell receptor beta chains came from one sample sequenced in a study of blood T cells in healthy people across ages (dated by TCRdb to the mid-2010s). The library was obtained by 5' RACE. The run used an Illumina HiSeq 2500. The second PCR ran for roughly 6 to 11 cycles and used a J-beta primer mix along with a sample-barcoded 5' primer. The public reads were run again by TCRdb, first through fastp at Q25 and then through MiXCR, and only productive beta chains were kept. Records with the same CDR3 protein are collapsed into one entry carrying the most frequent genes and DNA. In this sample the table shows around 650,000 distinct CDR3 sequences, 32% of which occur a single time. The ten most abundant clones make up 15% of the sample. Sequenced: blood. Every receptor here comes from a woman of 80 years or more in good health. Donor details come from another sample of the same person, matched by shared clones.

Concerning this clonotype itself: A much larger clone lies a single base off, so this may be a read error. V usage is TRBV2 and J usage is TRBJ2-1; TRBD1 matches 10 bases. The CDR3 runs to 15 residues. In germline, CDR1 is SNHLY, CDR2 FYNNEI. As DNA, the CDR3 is TGTGCCAGCAGTGAGGACAGGGGGAGCTACGATGAGCAGTTCTTC. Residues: CASSEDRGSYDEQFF.

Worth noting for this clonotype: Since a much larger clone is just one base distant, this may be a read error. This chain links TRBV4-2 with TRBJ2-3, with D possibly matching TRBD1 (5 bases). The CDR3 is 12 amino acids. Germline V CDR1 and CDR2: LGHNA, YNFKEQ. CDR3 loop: CASSQATGTQYF. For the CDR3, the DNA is TGTGCCAGCAGCCAAGCCACAGGTACGCAGTATTTT.

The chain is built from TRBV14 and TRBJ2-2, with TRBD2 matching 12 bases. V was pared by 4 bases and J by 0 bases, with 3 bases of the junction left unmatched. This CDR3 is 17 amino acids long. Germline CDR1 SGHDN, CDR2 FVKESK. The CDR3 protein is CASSLLAGGSNTGELFF. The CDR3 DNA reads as TGTGCCAGCAGCCTCCTAGCGGGGGGGTCGAACACCGGGGAGCTGTTTTTT.

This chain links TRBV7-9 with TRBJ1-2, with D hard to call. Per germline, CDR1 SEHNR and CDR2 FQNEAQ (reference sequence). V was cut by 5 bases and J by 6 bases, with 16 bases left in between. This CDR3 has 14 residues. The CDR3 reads CASSVPGRLDGYTF. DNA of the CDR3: TGTGCCAGCAGCGTTCCCGGGAGGCTGGATGGCTACACCTTC.

CDR3 in amino acids: CSAVGGTATNAGELFF. CDR3 nucleotides: TGCAGTGCTGTAGGGGGGACAGCAACCAACGCCGGGGAGCTGTTTTTT. This sequence joins TRBV20-1 and TRBJ2-2, with D possibly being TRBD1 (7 bases). Germline V lookup: CDR1 DFQATT, CDR2 SNEGSKA (reference sequence). The V end lost 5 bases, the J end lost 6 bases, and 22 bases lay between the germline ends. This CDR3 is 16 amino acids long.

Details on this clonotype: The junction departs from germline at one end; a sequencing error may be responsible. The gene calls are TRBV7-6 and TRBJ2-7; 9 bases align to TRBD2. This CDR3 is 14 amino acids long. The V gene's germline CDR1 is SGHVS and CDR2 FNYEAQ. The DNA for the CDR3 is TGTGTCAGCAGCCTAGCGGGATCCTACAATGAGCAGTACTTC. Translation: CVSSLAGSYNEQYF. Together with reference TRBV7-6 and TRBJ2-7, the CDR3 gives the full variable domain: GAGVSQSPRYKVTKRGQDVALRCDPISGHVSLYWYRQALGQGPEFLTYFNYEAQQDKSGLPNDRFSAERPEGSISTLTIQRTEQRDSAMYRCVSSLAGSYNEQYFGPGTRLTVT.

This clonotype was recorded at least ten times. CDR3 DNA: TGTGCCAGCAGCTTAGGGGTCGGGAACACTGAAGCTTTCTTT. The encoded protein is CASSLGVGNTEAFF. V is TRBV7-2 and J is TRBJ1-1; D unclear. The CDR3 contains 14 residues. The germline V and J ends were trimmed by 1 base and 1 base, with 7 bases remaining between them. Looked up from germline, CDR1 is SGHTA and CDR2 is FQGNSA.

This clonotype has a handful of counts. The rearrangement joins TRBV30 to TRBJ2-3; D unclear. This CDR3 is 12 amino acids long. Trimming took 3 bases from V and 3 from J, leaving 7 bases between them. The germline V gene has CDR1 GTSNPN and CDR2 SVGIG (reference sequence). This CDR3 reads CAWRRQTDTQYF. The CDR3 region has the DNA TGTGCCTGGAGGAGACAAACAGATACGCAGTATTTT.

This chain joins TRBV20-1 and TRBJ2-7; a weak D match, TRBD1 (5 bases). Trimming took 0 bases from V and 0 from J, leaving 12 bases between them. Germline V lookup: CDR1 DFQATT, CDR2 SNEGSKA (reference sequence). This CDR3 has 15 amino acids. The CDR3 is CSARDFQGNSYEQYF. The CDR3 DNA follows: TGCAGTGCTAGAGATTTTCAGGGTAACTCCTACGAGCAGTACTTC.

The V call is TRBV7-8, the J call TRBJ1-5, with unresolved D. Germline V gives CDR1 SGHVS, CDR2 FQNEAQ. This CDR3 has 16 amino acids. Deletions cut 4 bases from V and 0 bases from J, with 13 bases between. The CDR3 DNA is TGTGCCAGCAGCTCTGTACCGGGAAATAGCAATCAGCCCCAGCATTTT. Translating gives CASSSVPGNSNQPQHF.

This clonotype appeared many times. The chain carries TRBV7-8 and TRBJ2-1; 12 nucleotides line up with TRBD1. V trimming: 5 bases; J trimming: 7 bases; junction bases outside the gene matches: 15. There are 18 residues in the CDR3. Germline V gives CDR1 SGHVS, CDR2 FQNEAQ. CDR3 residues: CASSSRDRGRRGQNEQFF. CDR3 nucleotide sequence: TGTGCCAGCAGCAGTCGGGACAGGGGGCGCAGGGGACAGAATGAGCAGTTCTTC.

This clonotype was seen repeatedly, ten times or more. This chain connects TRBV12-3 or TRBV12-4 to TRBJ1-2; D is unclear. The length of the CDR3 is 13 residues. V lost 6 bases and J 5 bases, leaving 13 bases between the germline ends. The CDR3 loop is CASSLETQYGYTF. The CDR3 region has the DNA TGTGCCAGCAGCTTGGAGACCCAGTATGGCTACACCTTC.

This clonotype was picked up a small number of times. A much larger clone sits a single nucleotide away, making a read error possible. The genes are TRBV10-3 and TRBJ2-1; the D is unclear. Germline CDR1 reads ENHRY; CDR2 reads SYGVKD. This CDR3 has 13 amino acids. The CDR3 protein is CAISDPSSNERFF. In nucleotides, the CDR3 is TGTGCCATCAGTGACCCTTCATCCAATGAGCGGTTCTTC.

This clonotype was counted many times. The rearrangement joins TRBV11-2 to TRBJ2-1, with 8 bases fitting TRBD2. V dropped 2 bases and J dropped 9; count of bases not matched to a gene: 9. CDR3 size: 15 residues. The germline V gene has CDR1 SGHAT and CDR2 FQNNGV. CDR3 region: CASSLTRGGHPEQFF. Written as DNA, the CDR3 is TGTGCCAGCAGCTTAACCCGGGGGGGCCACCCTGAGCAGTTCTTC. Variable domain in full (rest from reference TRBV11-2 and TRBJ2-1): EAGVAQSPRYKIIEKRQSVAFWCNPISGHATLYWYQQILGQGPKLLIQFQNNGVVDDSQLPKDRFSAERLKGVDSTLKIQPAKLEDSAVYLCASSLTRGGHPEQFFGPGTRLTVL.

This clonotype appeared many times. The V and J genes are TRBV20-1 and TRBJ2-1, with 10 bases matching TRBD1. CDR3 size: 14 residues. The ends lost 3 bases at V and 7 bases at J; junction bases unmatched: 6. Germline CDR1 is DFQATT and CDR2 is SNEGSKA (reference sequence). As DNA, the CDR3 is TGCAGTGCTAGGGGACAGGGGAGAAGTAATGAGCAGTTCTTC. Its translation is CSARGQGRSNEQFF.

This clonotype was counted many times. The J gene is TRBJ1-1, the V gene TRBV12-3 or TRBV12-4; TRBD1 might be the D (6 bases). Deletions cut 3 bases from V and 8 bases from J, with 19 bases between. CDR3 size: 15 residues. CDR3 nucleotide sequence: TGTGCCAGCAGTTTCGCCCGCGGGAAGGGGACAGAAGCTTTCTTT. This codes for CASSFARGKGTEAFF.

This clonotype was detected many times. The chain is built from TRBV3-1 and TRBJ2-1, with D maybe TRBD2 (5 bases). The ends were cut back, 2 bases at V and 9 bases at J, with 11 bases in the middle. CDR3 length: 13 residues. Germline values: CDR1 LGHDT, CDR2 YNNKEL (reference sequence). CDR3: CASSQILEGEQFF. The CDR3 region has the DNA TGTGCCAGCAGCCAAATACTAGAGGGTGAGCAGTTCTTC.

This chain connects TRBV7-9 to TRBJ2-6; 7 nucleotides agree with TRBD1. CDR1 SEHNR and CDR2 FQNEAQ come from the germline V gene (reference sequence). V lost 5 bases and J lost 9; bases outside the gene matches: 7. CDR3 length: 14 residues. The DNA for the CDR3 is TGTGCCAGCAGCCCCGACAGGGAAGTCAACGTCCTGACTTTC. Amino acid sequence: CASSPDREVNVLTF.

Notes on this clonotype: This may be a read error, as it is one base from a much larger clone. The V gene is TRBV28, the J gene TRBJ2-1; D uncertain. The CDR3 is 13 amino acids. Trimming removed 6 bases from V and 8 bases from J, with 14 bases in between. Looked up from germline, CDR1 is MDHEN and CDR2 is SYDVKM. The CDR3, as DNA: TGTGCCAGCAGGTTGCCTATCCCACATGAGCAGTTCTTC. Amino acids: CASRLPIPHEQFF.

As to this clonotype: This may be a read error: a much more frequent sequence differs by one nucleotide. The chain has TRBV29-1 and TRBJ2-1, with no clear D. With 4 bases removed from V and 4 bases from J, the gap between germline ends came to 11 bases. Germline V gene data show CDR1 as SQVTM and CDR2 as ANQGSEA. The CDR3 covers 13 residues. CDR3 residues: CSVGMSQYNEQFF. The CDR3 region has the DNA TGCAGCGTTGGAATGTCCCAATACAATGAGCAGTTCTTC.

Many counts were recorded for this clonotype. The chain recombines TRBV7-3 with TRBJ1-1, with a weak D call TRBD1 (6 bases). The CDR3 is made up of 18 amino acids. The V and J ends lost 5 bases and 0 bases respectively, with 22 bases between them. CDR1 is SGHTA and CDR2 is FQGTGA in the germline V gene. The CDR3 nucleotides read TGTGCCAGCAGCCCAAGGGGAGGGGGTGACGGATTGAACACTGAAGCTTTCTTT. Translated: CASSPRGGGDGLNTEAFF.

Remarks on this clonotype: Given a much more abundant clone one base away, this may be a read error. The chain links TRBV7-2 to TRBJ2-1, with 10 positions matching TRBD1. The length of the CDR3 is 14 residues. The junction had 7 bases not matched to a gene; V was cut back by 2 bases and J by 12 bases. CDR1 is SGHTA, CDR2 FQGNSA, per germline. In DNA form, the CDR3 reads TGTGCCAGCAGCTTACCTGGGACAGGGGATCTGCAGTTCTTC. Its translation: CASSLPGTGDLQFF.

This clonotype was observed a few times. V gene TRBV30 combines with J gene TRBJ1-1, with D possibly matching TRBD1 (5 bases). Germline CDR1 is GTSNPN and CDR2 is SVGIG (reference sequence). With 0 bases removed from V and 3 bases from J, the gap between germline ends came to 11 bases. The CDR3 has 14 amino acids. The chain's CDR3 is CAWSVRGRDTEAFF. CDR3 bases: TGTGCCTGGAGTGTACGGGGCCGGGACACTGAAGCTTTCTTT.

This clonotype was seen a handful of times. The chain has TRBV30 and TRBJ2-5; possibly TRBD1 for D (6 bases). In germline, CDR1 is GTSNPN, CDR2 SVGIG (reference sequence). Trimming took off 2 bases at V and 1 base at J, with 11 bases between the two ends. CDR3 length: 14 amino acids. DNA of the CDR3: TGTGCCTGGAGTCTAGGACAGCTCCAAGAGACCCAGTACTTC. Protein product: CAWSLGQLQETQYF.

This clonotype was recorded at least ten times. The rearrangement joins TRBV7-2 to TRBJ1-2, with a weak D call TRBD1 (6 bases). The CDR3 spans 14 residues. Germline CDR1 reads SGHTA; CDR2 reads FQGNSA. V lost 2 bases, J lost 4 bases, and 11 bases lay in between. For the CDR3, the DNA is TGTGCCAGCAGCTTAAGCCAGGGGATCTATGGCTACACCTTC. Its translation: CASSLSQGIYGYTF.

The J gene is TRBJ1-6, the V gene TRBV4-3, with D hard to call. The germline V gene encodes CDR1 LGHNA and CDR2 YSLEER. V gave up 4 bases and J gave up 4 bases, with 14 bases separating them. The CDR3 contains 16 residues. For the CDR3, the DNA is TGCGCCAGCAGCCTGGAAGCCGGGTCATATAATTCACCCCTCCACTTT. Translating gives CASSLEAGSYNSPLHF.

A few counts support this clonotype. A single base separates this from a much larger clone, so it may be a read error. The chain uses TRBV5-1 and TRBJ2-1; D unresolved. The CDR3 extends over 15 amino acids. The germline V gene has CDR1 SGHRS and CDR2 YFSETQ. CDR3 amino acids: CTSSWSEGFYNEQFF. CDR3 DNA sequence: TGCACCAGCAGCTGGAGTGAAGGGTTTTACAATGAGCAGTTCTTC.

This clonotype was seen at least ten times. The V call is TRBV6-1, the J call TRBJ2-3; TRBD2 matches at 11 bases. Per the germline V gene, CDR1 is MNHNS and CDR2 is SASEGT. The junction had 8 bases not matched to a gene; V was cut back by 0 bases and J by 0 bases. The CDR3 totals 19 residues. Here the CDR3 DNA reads TGTGCCAGCAGTGAAGCTGGCCTAGCGGGGGGATCTAGCACAGATACGCAGTATTTT. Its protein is CASSEAGLAGGSSTDTQYF.

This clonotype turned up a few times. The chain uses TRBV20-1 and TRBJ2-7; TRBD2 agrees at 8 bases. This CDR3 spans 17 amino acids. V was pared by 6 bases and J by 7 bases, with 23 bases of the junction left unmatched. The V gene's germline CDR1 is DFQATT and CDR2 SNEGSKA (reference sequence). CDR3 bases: TGCAGTGCCCCCCTAATCCGGGCGGGGGGCATATACAATGAGCAGTACTTC. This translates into CSAPLIRAGGIYNEQYF.